Each of the 24 T cell receptor beta chains below was sequenced from the same sample in a study of blood T cell repertoires in COVID-19. The assay was immunoSEQ multiplex PCR, and TCRdb's table has in-frame clones only and misses some. The sample records roughly 300,000 clones, around 90% being singletons. Sequencing used peripheral blood. These receptors originate from a man aged 18 to 30 who had recovered from COVID-19.

The chain uses TRBV6-2 or TRBV6-3 and TRBJ2-1; TRBD1 matches 9 bases. Trimming removed 5 bases from V and 8 bases from J; junction bases left unmatched: 13. CDR3 length equals 16 residues. CDR1 and CDR2 (germline): MNHEY, SVGEGT. DNA for the CDR3: TGTGCCAGCAGTACTGAATCGGACAGGGGTATCGATGAGCAGTTCTTC. This codes for CASSTESDRGIDEQFF.

The chain joins TRBV27 to TRBJ1-1, with D possibly matching TRBD1 (5 bases). This CDR3 comprises 15 residues. The germline V gene has CDR1 MNHEY and CDR2 SMNVEV (reference sequence). V shed 0 bases and J shed 3 bases, with 11 bases lying between them. The CDR3 spells CASSLSAREDTEAFF. CDR3 in DNA: TGTGCCAGCAGTTTATCTGCCAGGGAGGACACTGAAGCTTTCTTT.

This clone was seen a single time. The chain employs TRBV19 and TRBJ2-1; 7 bases are shared with TRBD2. Germline CDR1 and CDR2: LNHDA and SQIVND (reference sequence). The CDR3 covers 13 residues. The junction had 4 bases not matched to a gene; V was cut back by 4 bases and J by 7 bases. This chain's CDR3 is CASSTELANEQFF. CDR3 in DNA: TGTGCCAGTAGTACCGAACTAGCGAATGAGCAGTTCTTC.

This chain uses TRBV19 with TRBJ2-5; a possible D gene is TRBD2 (6 bases). V was pared by 5 bases and J by 7 bases, with 11 bases between. This CDR3 comprises 12 residues. Germline lookup yields CDR1 LNHDA and CDR2 SQIVND (reference sequence). CDR3 sequence (DNA): TGTGCCAGTAGTGCGGGTAGCGGGACCCAGTACTTC. It codes for CASSAGSGTQYF.

This sequence joins TRBV7-6 and TRBJ2-7, with 9 bases matching TRBD1. Per germline, CDR1 SGHVS and CDR2 FNYEAQ. CDR3 size: 13 residues. V gave up 4 bases and J gave up 5 bases; unmatched junction bases: 3. The DNA of the CDR3 is TGTGCCAGCAGCTCTCGGGACAGGGACGAGCAGTACTTC. This sequence encodes CASSSRDRDEQYF.

V usage is TRBV30 and J usage is TRBJ1-2, with TRBD1 matching over 7 bases. The germline gives CDR1 GTSNPN, CDR2 SVGIG (reference sequence). The CDR3 is 11 residues long. V was clipped by 8 bases and J by 4 bases; unmatched bases: 4. The CDR3 DNA reads as TGTGCCACCTCAGGGGGCTATGGCTACACCTTC. Protein: CATSGGYGYTF. Variable domain in full (rest from reference TRBV30 and TRBJ1-2): SQTIHQWPATLVQPVGSPLSLECTVEGTSNPNLYWYRQAAGRGLQLLFYSVGIGQISSEVPQNLSASRPQDRQFILSSKKLLLSDSGFYLCATSGGYGYTFGSGTRLTVV.

The chain uses TRBV19 and TRBJ1-3, with D possibly being TRBD1 (5 bases). This CDR3 is built from 13 residues. Trimming cost V 8 bases and J 2 bases, with 10 bases left between them. Germline V gene data show CDR1 as LNHDA and CDR2 as SQIVND (reference sequence). CDR3 sequence (DNA): TGTGCCAGTTCAGCAGGGACTGGAAACACCATATATTTT. Its protein is CASSAGTGNTIYF.

V is TRBV6-2 or TRBV6-3 and J is TRBJ1-2; D uncertain. CDR1 and CDR2 (germline): MNHEY, SVGEGT. V was clipped by 6 bases and J by 0 bases, with 14 bases between them. The length of the CDR3 is 15 residues. CDR3 region: CASSPGEGSNYGYTF. The CDR3 coding sequence is TGTGCCAGCAGCCCAGGAGAGGGTTCTAACTATGGCTACACCTTC.

The rearrangement uses TRBV25-1 and TRBJ1-6; tentative D call: TRBD1 (6 bases). CDR1 and CDR2 from the germline V gene are MGHDK and SYGVNS. There are 13 residues in the CDR3. The V end lost 6 bases, the J end lost 4 bases, and 7 bases lay between the germline ends. The CDR3 loop is CASRDSYNSPLHF. Written as DNA, the CDR3 is TGTGCCAGCAGGGACAGTTATAATTCACCCCTCCACTTT.

This chain connects TRBV7-9 to TRBJ2-3; D might be TRBD1 (6 bases). The CDR3 is 16 residues long. Trimming took off 5 bases at V and 0 bases at J, with 15 bases between the two ends. Germline assignment: CDR1 SEHNR and CDR2 FQNEAQ (reference sequence). This CDR3 is CASSPRDTFSTDTQYF. CDR3 DNA sequence: TGTGCCAGCAGCCCCCGGGACACCTTTAGCACAGATACGCAGTATTTT.

The chain recombines TRBV7-6 with TRBJ2-5, with D perhaps matching TRBD2 (6 bases). CDR1 SGHVS and CDR2 FNYEAQ come from the germline V gene. The ends were cut back, 5 bases at V and 5 bases at J, with 15 bases in the middle. The CDR3 loop spans 14 amino acids. CDR3 nucleotides: TGTGCCAGCAGCCCCGGGAGTTCCCTTGAGACCCAGTACTTC. Protein product: CASSPGSSLETQYF.

The chain is built from TRBV7-2 and TRBJ2-5; TRBD2 might be the D (6 bases). V was shortened by 5 bases and J by 5 bases, with 18 bases between the two germline ends. The CDR3 covers 15 residues. Germline lookup yields CDR1 SGHTA and CDR2 FQGNSA. Here the CDR3 DNA reads TGTGCCAGCAGCCTAACTCGGGGGTATGGCGAGACCCAGTACTTC. Amino acids: CASSLTRGYGETQYF.

The chain couples TRBV19 to TRBJ2-3, with TRBD1 as a possible D gene (5 bases). The CDR3 extends over 14 amino acids. The germline CDR1 and CDR2 sequences are LNHDA and SQIVND (reference sequence). Trimming left V 1 base short and J 2 bases short, with 7 bases between. The chain's CDR3 is CASSIGQSTDTQYF. The CDR3 DNA reads TGTGCCAGTAGTATAGGACAGTCCACAGATACGCAGTATTTT.

This clone was detected only once. The rearrangement links TRBV25-1 to TRBJ1-2, with TRBD1 identical over 10 bases. V shed 1 base, J shed 6 bases, and the junction held 2 bases outside the gene matches. The CDR3 runs 14 residues. Germline lookup yields CDR1 MGHDK and CDR2 SYGVNS. For the CDR3, the DNA is TGTGCCAGCAGTGAATTTGGGACAGGGGATGGCTACACCTTC. Translation: CASSEFGTGDGYTF.

V and J are TRBV7-2 and TRBJ2-3; 8 positions match TRBD2. This CDR3 spans 17 amino acids. Germline CDR1 is SGHTA and CDR2 is FQGNSA. J gave up 0 bases and V 5 bases, and 10 bases lay outside the gene matches. The CDR3 here is CASSQQVGLASTDTQYF. Here the CDR3 DNA reads TGTGCCAGCAGCCAGCAAGTCGGACTAGCTAGCACAGATACGCAGTATTTT.

V gene TRBV5-4 combines with J gene TRBJ2-7; D may be TRBD1 (6 bases). This CDR3 spans 13 amino acids. Germline V gives CDR1 SGHNT, CDR2 YYREEE (reference sequence). V was cut by 4 bases and J by 7 bases, with 15 bases left in between. CDR3 DNA sequence: TGTGCCAGCAGCCCGGACAGACCTCTGGAGCAGTACTTC. It translates to CASSPDRPLEQYF.

The chain combines TRBV18 with TRBJ2-6, with TRBD1 as a possible D gene (5 bases). Trimming cost V 3 bases and J 0 bases, with 6 bases left between them. This CDR3 region has 15 residues. Germline CDR1 reads KGHSH; CDR2 reads LQKENI. The CDR3 coding sequence is TGTGCCAGCTCACCGACAGACTCTGGGGCCAACGTCCTGACTTTC. It specifies CASSPTDSGANVLTF.

This chain uses TRBV5-1 with TRBJ2-3; D remains unclear. From germline, CDR1 is SGHRS and CDR2 YFSETQ. Between the trimmed V and J ends, which lost 6 bases and 5 bases, there was a span of 19 bases. This CDR3 comprises 15 residues. The CDR3 region has the DNA TGCGCCAGCAACCCCCTTCTAGTTAGAGTAGATACGCAGTATTTT. Translation: CASNPLLVRVDTQYF.

The chain has TRBV6-1 and TRBJ2-7, with TRBD2 matching 8 bases. Germline CDR1 MNHNS, CDR2 SASEGT. Trimming cost V 3 bases and J 4 bases; bases outside gene matches: 8. This CDR3 comprises 15 residues. In nucleotides, the CDR3 is TGTGCCAGCAGTGATGGACTAGCTCTCAATTACGAGCAGTACTTC. Its protein product is CASSDGLALNYEQYF.

The gene calls are TRBV29-1 and TRBJ2-4, with 9 bases lining up with TRBD1. Losses at the gene ends were 6 bases for V and 1 base for J; bases not matched to a gene: 4. The germline gives CDR1 SQVTM, CDR2 ANQGSEA. The length of the CDR3 is 14 residues. CDR3 sequence (DNA): TGCAGCGTAGCCGGGACAGGGGCCAAAAACATTCAGTACTTC. Translated, it gives CSVAGTGAKNIQYF. Full variable domain (remainder filled in from reference TRBV29-1 and TRBJ2-4): SAVISQKPSRDICQRGTSLTIQCQVDSQVTMMFWYRQQPGQSLTLIATANQGSEATYESGFVIDKFPISRPNLTFSTLTVSNMSPEDSSIYLCSVAGTGAKNIQYFGAGTRLSVL.

The chain couples TRBV11-2 to TRBJ2-3, with 7 bases aligning to TRBD2. V gave up 4 bases and J gave up 0 bases; unmatched junction bases: 16. Per germline, CDR1 SGHAT and CDR2 FQNNGV. CDR3 length: 19 amino acids. The CDR3 DNA reads TGTGCCAGCAGCTCTAGATTCGAGGCGGGACTAACCAGCACAGATACGCAGTATTTT. Amino acid sequence: CASSSRFEAGLTSTDTQYF.

The genes are TRBV9 and TRBJ2-3; D perhaps matches TRBD2 (7 bases). V lost 0 bases, J lost 2 bases, and 10 bases lay in between. Germline V CDR1 and CDR2: SGDLS, YYNGEE. This CDR3 region has 15 residues. For the CDR3, the DNA is TGTGCCAGCAGCGTAGTCGGGGGGCTCACAGATACGCAGTATTTT. Protein sequence: CASSVVGGLTDTQYF.

The V gene is TRBV7-2, the J gene TRBJ2-7, with a possible D match to TRBD2 (5 bases). Germline CDR1 and CDR2: SGHTA and FQGNSA. The CDR3 consists of 19 residues. Trimming stripped 4 bases from V and 3 bases from J, with 28 bases between. The CDR3 bases are TGTGCCAGCAGCTCACCCCGACGGGGAGTTCTACGGACGTACTACGAGCAGTACTTC. Encoded protein: CASSSPRRGVLRTYYEQYF.

This clone was detected only once. The rearrangement links TRBV7-2 to TRBJ1-2; weak D call: TRBD1 (6 bases). Germline V gene sequence: CDR1 SGHTA, CDR2 FQGNSA. The CDR3 has 13 amino acids. Trimming left V 3 bases short and J 8 bases short, with 13 bases between. The CDR3 reads CASSLFPDRGYTF. CDR3 DNA: TGTGCCAGCAGCTTGTTTCCAGACAGGGGCTACACCTTC.